One T cell receptor (beta chain) is described in this entry. Its antigen is unknown. All of the isolated RNA was reverse transcribed, so expressed TCRB transcripts were sequenced. Assay used: immunoSEQ multiplex PCR; TCRdb lists only in-frame clones, some missing. The sample carries around 240,000 clones, 68% recorded once. This record comes from a study of beta chain features in type 1 diabetes. Points from the study as a whole: The similarity of naive, central memory and Treg TCRB repertoires appeared greater among patients than among healthy donors. cDNA-based reads could over-represent cells with high TCR expression.

In germline, CDR1 is SEHNR, CDR2 FQNEAQ (reference sequence). The length of the CDR3 is 15 residues. V was shortened by 1 base and J by 6 bases, with 15 bases between the two germline ends. This rearrangement joins TRBV7-9 to TRBJ1-2; D is ambiguous. Sequenced material: naive CD4+ T cells from blood. The clonotype was recovered from a man in his thirties or forties in good health. The CDR3 is CASSLVSGPRHGYTF. The DNA for the CDR3 is TGTGCCAGCAGCTTAGTAAGCGGCCCAAGGCATGGCTACACCTTC.